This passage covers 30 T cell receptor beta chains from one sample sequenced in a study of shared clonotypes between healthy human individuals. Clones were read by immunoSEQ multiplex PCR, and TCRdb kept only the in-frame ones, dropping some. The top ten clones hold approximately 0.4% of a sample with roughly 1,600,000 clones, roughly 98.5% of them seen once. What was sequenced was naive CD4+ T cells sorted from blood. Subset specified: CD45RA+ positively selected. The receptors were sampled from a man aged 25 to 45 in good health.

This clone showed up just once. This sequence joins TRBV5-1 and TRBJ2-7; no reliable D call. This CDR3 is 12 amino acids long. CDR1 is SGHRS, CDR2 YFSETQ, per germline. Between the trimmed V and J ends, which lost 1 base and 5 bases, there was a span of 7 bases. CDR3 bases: TGCGCCAGCAGCTTGAGTGGGAACGAGCAGTACTTC. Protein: CASSLSGNEQYF.

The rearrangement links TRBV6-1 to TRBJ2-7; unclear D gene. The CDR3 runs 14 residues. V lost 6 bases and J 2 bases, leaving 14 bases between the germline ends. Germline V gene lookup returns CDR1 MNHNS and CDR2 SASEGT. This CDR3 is CASSLIGQTYEQYF. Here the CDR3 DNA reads TGTGCCAGCAGCCTGATTGGGCAAACCTACGAGCAGTACTTC.

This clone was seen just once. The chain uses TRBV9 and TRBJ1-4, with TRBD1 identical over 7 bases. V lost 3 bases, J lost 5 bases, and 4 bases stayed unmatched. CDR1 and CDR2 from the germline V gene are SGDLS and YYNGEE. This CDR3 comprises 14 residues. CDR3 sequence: CASSGGTANEKLFF. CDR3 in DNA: TGTGCCAGCAGCGGGGGGACAGCGAATGAAAAACTGTTTTTT.

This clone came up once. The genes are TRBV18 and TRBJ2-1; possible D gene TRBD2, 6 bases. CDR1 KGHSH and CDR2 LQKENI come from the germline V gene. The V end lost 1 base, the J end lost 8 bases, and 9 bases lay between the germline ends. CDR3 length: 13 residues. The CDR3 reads CASSPRREDEQFF. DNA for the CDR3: TGTGCCAGCTCACCACGAAGGGAGGATGAGCAGTTCTTC.

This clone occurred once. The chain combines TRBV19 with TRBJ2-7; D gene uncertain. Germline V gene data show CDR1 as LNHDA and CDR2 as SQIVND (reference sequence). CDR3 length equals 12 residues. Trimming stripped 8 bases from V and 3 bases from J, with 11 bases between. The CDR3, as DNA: TGTGCCAGTCTTTCTATGGACTACGAGCAGTACTTC. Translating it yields CASLSMDYEQYF.

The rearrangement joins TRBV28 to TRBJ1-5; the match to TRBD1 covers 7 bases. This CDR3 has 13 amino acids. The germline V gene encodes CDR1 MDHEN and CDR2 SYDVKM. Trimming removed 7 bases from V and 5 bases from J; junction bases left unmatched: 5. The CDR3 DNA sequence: TGTGCCAGCACCGGGACAGACTATCAGCCCCAGCATTTT. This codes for CASTGTDYQPQHF.

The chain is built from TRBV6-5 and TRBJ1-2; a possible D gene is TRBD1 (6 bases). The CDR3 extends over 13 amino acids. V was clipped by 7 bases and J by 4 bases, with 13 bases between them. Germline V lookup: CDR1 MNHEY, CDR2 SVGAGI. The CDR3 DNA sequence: TGTGCCAGCACATTGGGGGCGGGCTATGGCTACACCTTC. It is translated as CASTLGAGYGYTF.

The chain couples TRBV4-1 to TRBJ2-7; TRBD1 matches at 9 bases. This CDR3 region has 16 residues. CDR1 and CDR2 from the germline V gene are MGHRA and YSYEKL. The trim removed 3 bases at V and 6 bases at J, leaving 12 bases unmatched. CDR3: CASSHIATGTGREQYF. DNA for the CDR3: TGCGCCAGCAGCCACATCGCTACCGGGACAGGGCGCGAGCAGTACTTC.

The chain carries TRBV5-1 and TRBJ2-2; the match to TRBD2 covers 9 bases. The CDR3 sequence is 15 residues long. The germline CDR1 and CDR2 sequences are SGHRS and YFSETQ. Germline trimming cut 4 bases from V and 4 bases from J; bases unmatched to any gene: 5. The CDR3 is CASSRTSVVTGELFF. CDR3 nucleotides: TGCGCCAGCAGCCGGACTAGCGTAGTCACCGGGGAGCTGTTTTTT.

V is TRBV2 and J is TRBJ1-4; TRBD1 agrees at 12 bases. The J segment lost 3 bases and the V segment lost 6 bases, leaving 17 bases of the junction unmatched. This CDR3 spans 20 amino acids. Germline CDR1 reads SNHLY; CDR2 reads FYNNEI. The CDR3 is CASSSRGTGGISRSNEKLFF. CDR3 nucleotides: TGTGCCAGCAGCTCAAGAGGGACAGGGGGCATCTCTCGCTCTAATGAAAAACTGTTTTTT. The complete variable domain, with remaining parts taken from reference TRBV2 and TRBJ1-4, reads EPEVTQTPSHQVTQMGQEVILRCVPISNHLYFYWYRQILGQKVEFLVSFYNNEISEKSEIFDDQFSVERPDGSNFTLKIRSTKLEDSAMYFCASSSRGTGGISRSNEKLFFGSGTQLSVL.

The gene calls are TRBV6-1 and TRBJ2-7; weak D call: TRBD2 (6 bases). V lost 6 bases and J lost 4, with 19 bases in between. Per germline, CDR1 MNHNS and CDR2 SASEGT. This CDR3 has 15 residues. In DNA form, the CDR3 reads TGTGCCAGCAGCCCTCTGGGGGGAGGCCGGTACGAGCAGTACTTC. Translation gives CASSPLGGGRYEQYF.

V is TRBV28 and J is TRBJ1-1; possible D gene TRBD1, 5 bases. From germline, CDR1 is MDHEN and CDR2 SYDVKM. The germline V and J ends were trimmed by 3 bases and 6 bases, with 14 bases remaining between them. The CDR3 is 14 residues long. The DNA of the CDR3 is TGTGCCAGCAGTTTTATTGAGGGGAGCGCTGAAGCTTTCTTT. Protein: CASSFIEGSAEAFF.

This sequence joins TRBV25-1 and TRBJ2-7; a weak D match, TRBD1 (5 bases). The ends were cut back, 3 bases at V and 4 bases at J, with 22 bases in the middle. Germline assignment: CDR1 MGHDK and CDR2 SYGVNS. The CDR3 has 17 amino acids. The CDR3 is CASSDTYRPSRMYEQYF. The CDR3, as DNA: TGTGCCAGCAGTGATACCTACAGGCCATCCCGGATGTACGAGCAGTACTTC.

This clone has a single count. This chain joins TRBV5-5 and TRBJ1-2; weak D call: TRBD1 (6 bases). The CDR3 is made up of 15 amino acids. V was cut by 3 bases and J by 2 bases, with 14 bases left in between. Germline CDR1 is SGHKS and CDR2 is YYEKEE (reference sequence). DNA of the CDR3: TGTGCCAGCAGCTGGTACAGGGTTGAAAACTATGGCTACACCTTC. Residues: CASSWYRVENYGYTF.

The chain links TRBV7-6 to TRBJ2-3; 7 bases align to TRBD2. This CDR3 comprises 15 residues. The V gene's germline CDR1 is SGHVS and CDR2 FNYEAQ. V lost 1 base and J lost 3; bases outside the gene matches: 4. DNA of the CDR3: TGTGCCAGCAGCTTAGGCGGGAGAGGGACAGATACGCAGTATTTT. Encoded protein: CASSLGGRGTDTQYF.

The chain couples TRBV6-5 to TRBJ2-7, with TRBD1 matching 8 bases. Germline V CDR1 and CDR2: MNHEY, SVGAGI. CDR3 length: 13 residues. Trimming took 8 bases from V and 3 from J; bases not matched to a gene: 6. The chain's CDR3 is CASGRGRIYEQYF. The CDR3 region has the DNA TGTGCCAGCGGCAGGGGGCGCATCTACGAGCAGTACTTC.

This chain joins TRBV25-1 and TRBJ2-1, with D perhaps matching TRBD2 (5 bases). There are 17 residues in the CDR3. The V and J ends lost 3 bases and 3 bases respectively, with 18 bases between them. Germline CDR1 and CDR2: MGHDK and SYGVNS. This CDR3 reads CASSDPSMGRGYNEQFF. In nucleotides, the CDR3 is TGTGCCAGCAGTGACCCAAGTATGGGTCGGGGCTACAATGAGCAGTTCTTC.

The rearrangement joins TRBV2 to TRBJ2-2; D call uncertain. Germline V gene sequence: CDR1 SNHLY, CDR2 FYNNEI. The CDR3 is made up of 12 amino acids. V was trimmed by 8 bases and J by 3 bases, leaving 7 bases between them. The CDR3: CASCLDTGELFF. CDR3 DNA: TGTGCCAGCTGTTTAGACACCGGGGAGCTGTTTTTT.

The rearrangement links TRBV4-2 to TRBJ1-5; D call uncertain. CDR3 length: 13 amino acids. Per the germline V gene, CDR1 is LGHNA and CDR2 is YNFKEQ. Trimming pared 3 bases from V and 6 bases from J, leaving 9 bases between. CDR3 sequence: CASSQDVGQPQHF. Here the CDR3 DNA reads TGTGCCAGCAGCCAGGACGTGGGTCAGCCCCAGCATTTT.

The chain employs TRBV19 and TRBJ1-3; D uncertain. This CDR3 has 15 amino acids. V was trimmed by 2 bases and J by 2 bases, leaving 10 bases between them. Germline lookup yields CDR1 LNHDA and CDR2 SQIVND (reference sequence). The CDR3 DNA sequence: TGTGCCAGTAGTATATGGGTAGCAGCTGGAAACACCATATATTTT. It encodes CASSIWVAAGNTIYF.

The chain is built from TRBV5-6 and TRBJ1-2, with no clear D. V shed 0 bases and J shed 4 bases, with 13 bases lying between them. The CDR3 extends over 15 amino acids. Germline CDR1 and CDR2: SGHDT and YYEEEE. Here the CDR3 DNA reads TGTGCCAGCAGCTTGGGGCCCTCCGGTAGCTATGGCTACACCTTC. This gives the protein CASSLGPSGSYGYTF.

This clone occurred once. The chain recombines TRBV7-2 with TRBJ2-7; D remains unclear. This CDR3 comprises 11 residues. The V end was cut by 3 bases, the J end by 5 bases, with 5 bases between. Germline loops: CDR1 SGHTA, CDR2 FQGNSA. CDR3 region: CASSFSHEQYF. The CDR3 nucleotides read TGTGCCAGCAGCTTTTCCCACGAGCAGTACTTC.

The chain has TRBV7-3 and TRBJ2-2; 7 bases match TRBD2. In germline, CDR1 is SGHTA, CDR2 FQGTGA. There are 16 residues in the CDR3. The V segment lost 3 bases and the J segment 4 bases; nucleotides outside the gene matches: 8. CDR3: CASSFQQGGVTGELFF. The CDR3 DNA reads TGTGCCAGCAGCTTTCAGCAGGGAGGGGTCACCGGGGAGCTGTTTTTT. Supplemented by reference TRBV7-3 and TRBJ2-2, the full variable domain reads GAGVSQTPSNKVTEKGKYVELRCDPISGHTALYWYRQSLGQGPEFLIYFQGTGAADDSGLPNDRFFAVRPEGSVSTLKIQRTERGDSAVYLCASSFQQGGVTGELFFGEGSRLTVL.

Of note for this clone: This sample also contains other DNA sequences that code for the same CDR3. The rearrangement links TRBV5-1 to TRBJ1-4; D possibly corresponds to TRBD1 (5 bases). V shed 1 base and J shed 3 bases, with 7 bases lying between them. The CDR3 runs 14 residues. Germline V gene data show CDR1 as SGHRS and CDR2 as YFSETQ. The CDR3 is CASSLTGSNEKLFF. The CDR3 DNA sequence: TGCGCCAGCAGCTTGACAGGATCTAATGAAAAACTGTTTTTT.

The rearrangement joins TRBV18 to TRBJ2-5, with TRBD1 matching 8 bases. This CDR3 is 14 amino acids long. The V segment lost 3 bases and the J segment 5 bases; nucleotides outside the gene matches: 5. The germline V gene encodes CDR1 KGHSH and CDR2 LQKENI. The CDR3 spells CASSPTDRVETQYF. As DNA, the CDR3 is TGTGCCAGCTCACCGACGGACAGGGTCGAGACCCAGTACTTC.

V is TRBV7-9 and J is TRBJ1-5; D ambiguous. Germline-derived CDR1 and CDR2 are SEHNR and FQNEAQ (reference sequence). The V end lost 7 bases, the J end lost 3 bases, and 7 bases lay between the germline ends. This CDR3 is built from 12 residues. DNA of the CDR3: TGTGCCAGCACCCTGGACAATCAGCCCCAGCATTTT. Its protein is CASTLDNQPQHF.

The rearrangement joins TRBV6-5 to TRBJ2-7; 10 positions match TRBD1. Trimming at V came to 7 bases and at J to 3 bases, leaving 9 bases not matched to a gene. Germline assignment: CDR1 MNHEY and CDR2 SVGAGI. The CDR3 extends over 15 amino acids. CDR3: CASKRLDRGLYEQYF. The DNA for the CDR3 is TGTGCCAGCAAGAGACTCGACAGGGGGCTCTACGAGCAGTACTTC.

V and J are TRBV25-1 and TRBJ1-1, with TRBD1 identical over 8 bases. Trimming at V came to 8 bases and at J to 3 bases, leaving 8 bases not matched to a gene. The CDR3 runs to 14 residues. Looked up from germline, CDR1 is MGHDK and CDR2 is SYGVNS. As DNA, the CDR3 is TGTGCCAGCTCTTGGACAGGGAGGGACACTGAAGCTTTCTTT. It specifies CASSWTGRDTEAFF.

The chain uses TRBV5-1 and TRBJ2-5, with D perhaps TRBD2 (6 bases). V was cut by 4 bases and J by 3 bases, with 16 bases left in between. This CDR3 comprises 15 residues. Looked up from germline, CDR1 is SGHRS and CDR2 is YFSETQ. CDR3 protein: CASSPDGGDEETQYF. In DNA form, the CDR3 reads TGCGCCAGCAGCCCGGACGGGGGTGATGAAGAGACCCAGTACTTC.

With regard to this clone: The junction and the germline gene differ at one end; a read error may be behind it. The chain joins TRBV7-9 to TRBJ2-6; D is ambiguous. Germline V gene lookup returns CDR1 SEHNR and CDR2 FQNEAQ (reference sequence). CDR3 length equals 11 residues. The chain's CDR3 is CASSLVRLWAF. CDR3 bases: TGTGCCAGCAGCTTAGTTCGACTTTGGGCTTTC.